This paragraph reports one T cell receptor beta chain. The target antigen is unknown. This CDR3 has 14 residues. Germline CDR1 MNHNY, CDR2 SVGAGI (reference sequence). With 4 bases removed from V and 7 bases from J, the gap between germline ends came to 13 bases. The source of the sample is a study of cytomegalovirus exposure and HLA in healthy donors. Points from the study as a whole: Later analysis identified a missense DCLRE1C variant that was linked to TCR beta V- and J-gene trimming. Rare TCR sequences predominated, though certain public TCRs were found in many donors. Among TCR beta chains, those listed as cytomegalovirus-associated numbered around 160. Reportedly, diagnosis of cytomegalovirus status by the classifier showed high specificity and sensitivity.

This PCR relied on a set of 60 Vbeta primers and 13 Jbeta primers. Profiled with immunoSEQ multiplex PCR; TCRdb holds only in-frame clones, not every one. The data contain 120,000 to 150,000 clones, roughly 85% of them singletons. This TCR derives from a male donor in good health and CMV-seronegative. The chain employs TRBV6-6 and TRBJ2-2, with D perhaps matching TRBD1 (5 bases). Sequencing was done on a sample of PBMCs. CDR3 nucleotides: TGTGCCAGCAGTTCTGGACAACTTGGCGGGGAGCTGTTTTTT. Encoded protein: CASSSGQLGGELFF.